This TCR beta chain was sequenced in a study of radiation and T cells in renal cell carcinoma. Documented time point: blood 4 weeks post-SBRT, at nephrectomy. The sample's treatment: 15 Gy SBRT to primary tumor, nephrectomy 4 weeks later. Nephrectomy followed 15 Gy stereotactic body radiation by 4 weeks. Serial blood draws occurred at baseline and 2 and 4 weeks post-SBRT. Repertoires were generated with immunoSEQ multiplex PCR, while TCRdb's copy carries only in-frame clones and drops some. The data show some 31,000 clones, about 85% seen once. Germline trimming cut 8 bases from V and 4 bases from J; bases unmatched to any gene: 8. Germline CDR1 reads SNHLY; CDR2 reads FYNNEI. The CDR3 covers 15 residues. In its sample, this clone was seen a few times.

The chain joins TRBV2 to TRBJ2-7; TRBD2 agrees at 13 bases. The sequence came from a man in his 60s with renal cell carcinoma. The source was blood, collected from a patient whose treatment included radiotherapy and nephrectomy. CDR3 residues: CASAIGTSGNYEQYF. CDR3 DNA sequence: TGTGCCAGCGCCATTGGGACTAGCGGGAATTACGAGCAGTACTTC.